This T cell receptor beta chain came from a study of Ad26.COV2.S vaccination and SARS-CoV-2 variants. For the study at large: A participant enrolled in the COV1001 Ad26.COV2.S trial arm provided the sample. Overall study findings and caveats: The placebo group had lower spike-specific TCR breadth than the vaccine recipients did. Participants given vaccine showed non-spike TCR breadth similar to that of placebo recipients.

This CDR3 spans 16 amino acids. Unmatched junction bases numbered 11, after V lost 1 base and J lost 8 bases. The V gene's germline CDR1 is SGHTA and CDR2 FQGNSA. Using immunoSEQ multiplex PCR, the repertoire was profiled, and TCRdb retains in-frame clones only, with some absent. The top ten clones hold 3.6% of a sample with about 420,000 clones, roughly 90% of them seen once. This clone has more than one count but fewer than ten. Its target is not known. Treatment denoted: over 15 received Ad26.COV2.S at low or high dose, single or two shots; a few received placebo; per-sample allocation not given. Material that was analyzed had been drawn on day 63 after the first vaccine or placebo injection.

The sample was peripheral blood, taken in a trial of Ad26.COV2.S vaccine versus placebo. The TCR sequence derives from a person between 18 and 65 years old who received the Ad26.COV2.S COVID-19 vaccine or a placebo. The chain links TRBV7-2 to TRBJ2-1; TRBD2 matches 7 bases. The CDR3 sequence: CASSLELRGRGYEQFF. The CDR3 DNA reads as TGTGCCAGCAGCTTAGAATTGAGAGGGAGGGGTTATGAGCAGTTCTTC.